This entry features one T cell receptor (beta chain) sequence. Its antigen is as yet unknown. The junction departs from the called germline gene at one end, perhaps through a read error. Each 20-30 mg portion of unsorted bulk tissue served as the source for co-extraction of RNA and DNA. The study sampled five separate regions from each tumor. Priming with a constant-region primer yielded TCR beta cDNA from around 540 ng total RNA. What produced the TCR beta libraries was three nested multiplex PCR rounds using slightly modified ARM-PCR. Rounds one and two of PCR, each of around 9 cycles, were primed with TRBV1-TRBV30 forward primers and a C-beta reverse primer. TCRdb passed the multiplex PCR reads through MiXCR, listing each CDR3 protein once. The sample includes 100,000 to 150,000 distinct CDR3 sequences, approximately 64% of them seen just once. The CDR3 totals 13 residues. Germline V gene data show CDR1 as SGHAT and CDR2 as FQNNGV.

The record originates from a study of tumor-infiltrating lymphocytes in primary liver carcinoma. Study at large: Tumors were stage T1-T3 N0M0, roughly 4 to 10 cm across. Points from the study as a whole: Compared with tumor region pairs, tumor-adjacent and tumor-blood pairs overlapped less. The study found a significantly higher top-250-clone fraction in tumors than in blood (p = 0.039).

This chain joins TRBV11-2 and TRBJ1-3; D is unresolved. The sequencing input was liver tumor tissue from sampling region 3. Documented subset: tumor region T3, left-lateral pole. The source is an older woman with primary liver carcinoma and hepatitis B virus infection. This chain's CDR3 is CASSQNSGNTIYF. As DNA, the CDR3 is TGCGCAAGCAGCCAGAACTCTGGAAACACCATATATTTT.